This T cell receptor beta chain derives from a study of brain T cells in children with intractable seizures. Regarding the study as a whole: Viral specificity was inferred only from CDR3 similarity; HCMV serostatus was unknown. Absence of clones before surgery may stem from lower sequencing depth.

For this clone: Its antigen is undetermined.

Sequencing was limited to surgery cases with top T cell transcript signatures in brain tissue. Pre-surgery treatment included at least one anti-epileptic drug. The CDR3 is 14 amino acids. Germline V gene data show CDR1 as KGHSH and CDR2 as LQKENI. Trimming took 3 bases from V and 2 from J, leaving 9 bases between them. The method was immunoSEQ multiplex PCR; TCRdb's version includes in-frame clones alone and lacks a portion of them. The sample lists tens of thousands of clones, about 90% seen once, with around 25% in the top ten. This clonotype was obtained from a girl aged 2-9 years with Rasmussen encephalitis and intractable seizures. J is TRBJ2-3 and V is TRBV18; D might be TRBD1 (5 bases). The input for sequencing was peripheral blood, taken at surgery. The CDR3 reads CASSPLGLTDTQYF. CDR3 DNA: TGTGCCAGCTCACCGCTGGGGCTCACAGATACGCAGTATTTT. The whole variable domain, filled in from reference TRBV18 and TRBJ2-3, reads NAGVMQNPRHLVRRRGQEARLRCSPMKGHSHVYWYRQLPEEGLKFMVYLQKENIIDESGMPKERFSAEFPKEGPSILRIQQVVRGDSAAYFCASSPLGLTDTQYFGPGTRLTVL.